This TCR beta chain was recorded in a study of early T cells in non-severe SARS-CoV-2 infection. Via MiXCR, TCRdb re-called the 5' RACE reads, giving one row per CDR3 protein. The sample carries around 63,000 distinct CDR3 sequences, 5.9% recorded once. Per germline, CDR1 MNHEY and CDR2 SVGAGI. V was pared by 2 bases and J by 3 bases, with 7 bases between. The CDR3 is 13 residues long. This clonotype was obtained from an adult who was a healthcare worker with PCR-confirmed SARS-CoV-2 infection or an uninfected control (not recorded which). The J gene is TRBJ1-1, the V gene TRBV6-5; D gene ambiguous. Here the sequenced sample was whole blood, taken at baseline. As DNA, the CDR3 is TGTGCCAGCAGTTACATGGGTTACACTGAAGCTTTCTTT. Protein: CASSYMGYTEAFF.